The 2 T cell receptor beta chains in this list originate from one sample, sequenced in a study of T cell responses to AZD1222 COVID-19 vaccine. Produced via immunoSEQ multiplex PCR; TCRdb's table is partial and in-frame only. The sample has about 180,000 clones, almost 90% seen once. The source was peripheral blood, collected 28 days after the second AZD1222 dose. Receptors originate from an adult who received the AZD1222 COVID-19 vaccine.

The chain uses TRBV7-9 and TRBJ2-1, with TRBD2 identical over 10 bases. Trimming removed 5 bases from V and 5 bases from J; junction bases left unmatched: 9. The CDR3 contains 16 residues. CDR1 is SEHNR and CDR2 is FQNEAQ in the germline V gene (reference sequence). CDR3 amino acids: CASSVPSGGAHNEQFF. In DNA, the CDR3 is TGTGCCAGCAGCGTCCCAAGCGGGGGGGCTCACAATGAGCAGTTCTTC.

The chain joins TRBV12-3 or TRBV12-4 to TRBJ1-1; D uncertain. The CDR3 is made up of 11 amino acids. Trimming stripped 7 bases from V and 11 bases from J, with 14 bases between. The CDR3 here is CASTLGGSAFF. In nucleotides, the CDR3 is TGTGCCAGCACCCTCGGAGGGTCGGCTTTCTTT.